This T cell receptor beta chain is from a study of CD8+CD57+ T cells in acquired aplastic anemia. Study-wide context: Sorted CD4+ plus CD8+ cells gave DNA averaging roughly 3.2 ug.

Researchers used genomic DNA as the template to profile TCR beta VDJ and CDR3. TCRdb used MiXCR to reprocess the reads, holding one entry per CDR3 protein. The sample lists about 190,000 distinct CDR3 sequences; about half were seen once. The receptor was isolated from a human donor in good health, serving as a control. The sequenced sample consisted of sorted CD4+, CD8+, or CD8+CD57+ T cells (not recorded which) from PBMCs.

CDR3 sequence: CASPGTGGAYEQYF. The CDR3 nucleotides read TGTGCTAGCCCCGGGACAGGGGGGGCCTACGAGCAGTACTTC. This chain connects TRBV7-6 to TRBJ2-7, with 11 bases identical to TRBD1. The CDR3 is 14 amino acids. Germline V gene data show CDR1 as SGHVS and CDR2 as FNYEAQ.